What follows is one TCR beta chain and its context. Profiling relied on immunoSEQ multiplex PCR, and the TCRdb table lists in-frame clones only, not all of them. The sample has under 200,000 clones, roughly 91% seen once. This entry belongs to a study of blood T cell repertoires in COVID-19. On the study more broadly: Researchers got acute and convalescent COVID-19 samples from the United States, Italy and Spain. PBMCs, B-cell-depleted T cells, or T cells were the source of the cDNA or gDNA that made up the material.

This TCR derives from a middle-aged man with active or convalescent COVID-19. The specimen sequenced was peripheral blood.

DNA of the CDR3: TGCGCCAGCATCCCGGGACTCCACTCGAACACTGAAGCTTTCTTT. Translated, it gives CASIPGLHSNTEAFF. J is TRBJ1-1 and V is TRBV4-3; possibly TRBD1 for D (5 bases). Trimming stripped 7 bases from V and 1 base from J, with 16 bases between. The CDR3 is made up of 15 amino acids. CDR1 and CDR2 from the germline V gene are LGHNA and YSLEER.